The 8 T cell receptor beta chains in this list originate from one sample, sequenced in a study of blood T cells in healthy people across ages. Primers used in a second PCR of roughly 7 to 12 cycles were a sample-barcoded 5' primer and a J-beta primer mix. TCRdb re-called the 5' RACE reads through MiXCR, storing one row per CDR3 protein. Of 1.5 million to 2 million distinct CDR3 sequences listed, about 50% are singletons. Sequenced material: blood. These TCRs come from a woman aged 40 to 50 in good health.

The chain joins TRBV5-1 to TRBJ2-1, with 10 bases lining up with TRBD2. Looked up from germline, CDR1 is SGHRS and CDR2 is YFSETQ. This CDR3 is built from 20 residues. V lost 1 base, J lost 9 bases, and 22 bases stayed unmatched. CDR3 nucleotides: TGCGCCAGCAGCTTGTCCTTGGCTAGCGGGGGCAGCCGGGGGTCGGGTGAGCAGTTCTTC. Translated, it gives CASSLSLASGGSRGSGEQFF.

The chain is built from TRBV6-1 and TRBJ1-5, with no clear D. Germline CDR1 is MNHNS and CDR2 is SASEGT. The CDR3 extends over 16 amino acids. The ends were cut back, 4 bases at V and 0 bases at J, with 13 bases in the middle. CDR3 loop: CASSAHKGISNQPQHF. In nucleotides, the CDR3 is TGTGCCAGCAGTGCGCATAAGGGTATTAGCAATCAGCCCCAGCATTTT.

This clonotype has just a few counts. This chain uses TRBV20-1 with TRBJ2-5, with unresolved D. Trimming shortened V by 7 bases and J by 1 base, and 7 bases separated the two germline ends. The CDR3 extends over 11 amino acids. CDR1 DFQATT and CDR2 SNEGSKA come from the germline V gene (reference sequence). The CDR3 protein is CSGRVQETQYF. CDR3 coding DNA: TGCAGTGGCCGGGTCCAAGAGACCCAGTACTTC.

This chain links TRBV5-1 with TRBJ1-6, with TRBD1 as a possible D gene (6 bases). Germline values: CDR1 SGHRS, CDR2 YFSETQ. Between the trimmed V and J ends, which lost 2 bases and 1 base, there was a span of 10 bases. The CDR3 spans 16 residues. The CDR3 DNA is TGCGCCAGCAGCTTAACAGGGAGGTCCTATAATTCACCCCTCCACTTT. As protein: CASSLTGRSYNSPLHF.

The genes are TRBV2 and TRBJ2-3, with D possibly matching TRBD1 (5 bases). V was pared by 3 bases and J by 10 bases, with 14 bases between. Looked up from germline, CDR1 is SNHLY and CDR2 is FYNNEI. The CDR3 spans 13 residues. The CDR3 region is CASSDYRQGPQYF. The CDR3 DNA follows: TGTGCCAGCAGTGATTATAGGCAGGGCCCGCAGTATTTT.

Here the CDR3 reads CSARVAGEADTQYF. The CDR3 region has the DNA TGCAGTGCTAGAGTAGCGGGGGAAGCAGATACGCAGTATTTT. The V and J genes are TRBV20-1 and TRBJ2-3; TRBD2 matches 9 bases. CDR1 and CDR2 (germline): DFQATT, SNEGSKA (reference sequence). The CDR3 has 14 residues. J gave up 4 bases and V 1 base, and 3 bases lay outside the gene matches.

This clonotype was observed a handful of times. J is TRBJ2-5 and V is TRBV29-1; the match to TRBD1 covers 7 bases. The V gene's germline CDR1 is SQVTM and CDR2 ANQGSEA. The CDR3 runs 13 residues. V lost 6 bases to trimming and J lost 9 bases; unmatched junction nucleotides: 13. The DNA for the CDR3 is TGCAGCGTCCACAGGGGACCCGAAGGGGCCCAGTACTTC. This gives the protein CSVHRGPEGAQYF.

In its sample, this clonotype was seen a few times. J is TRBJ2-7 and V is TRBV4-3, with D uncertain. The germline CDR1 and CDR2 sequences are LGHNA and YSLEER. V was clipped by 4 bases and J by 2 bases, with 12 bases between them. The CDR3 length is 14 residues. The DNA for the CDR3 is TGCGCCAGCAGCCCGAAGGTCAGAACCTACGAGCAGTACTTC. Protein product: CASSPKVRTYEQYF.